The sequence of this T cell receptor (beta chain) was determined in a study of blood T cell repertoires in COVID-19. About the study: Specimens from acute and convalescent COVID-19 originated in the United States, Italy and Spain.

Original data processing: From reference gene primer amplification, estimates of nucleated cell counts were derived. Clones were sequenced by immunoSEQ multiplex PCR, and TCRdb holds only the in-frame ones, with some missing. That table supplies the V and J calls and clone size; D and trimming were determined from the DNA. The data show around 190,000 clones, approximately 90% seen once. Material: PBMCs or T cells enriched from blood (not recorded which). The clonotype was recovered from a young man with acute COVID-19.

The DNA for the CDR3 is TGTGCCAGCAGTTTGGGACACTCCTACGAGCAGTACTTC. This codes for CASSLGHSYEQYF. The chain has TRBV28 and TRBJ2-7, with a tentative D call TRBD1 (6 bases). Germline CDR1 and CDR2: MDHEN and SYDVKM. Trimming stripped 3 bases from V and 0 bases from J, with 6 bases between. The CDR3 contains 13 residues.